The 11 T cell receptor beta chains below come from one sample, sequenced in a study of cytomegalovirus exposure and HLA in healthy donors. The PCR contained 60 Vbeta and 13 Jbeta primers. The data were produced by immunoSEQ multiplex PCR, yet TCRdb's version contains in-frame clones alone and is incomplete. Its listing shows tens of thousands of clones. The material sequenced was PBMCs. The receptors were gathered from an older woman in good health and CMV-seropositive.

V is TRBV11-3 and J is TRBJ2-1, with TRBD2 matching over 13 bases. V shed 2 bases, J shed 8 bases, and the junction held 6 bases outside the gene matches. The CDR3 extends over 16 amino acids. Germline CDR1 reads SGHNT; CDR2 reads YENEEA. The DNA for the CDR3 is TGTGCCAGCAGCTTATTAGGACTAGCGGGGGTGGATGAGCAGTTCTTC. Translated: CASSLLGLAGVDEQFF.

The chain is built from TRBV6-5 and TRBJ1-5; 8 bases line up with TRBD1. The CDR3 is 14 amino acids. Germline values: CDR1 MNHEY, CDR2 SVGAGI. The V and J ends lost 10 bases and 6 bases, in that order; junction bases with no gene match: 11. The chain's CDR3 is CATATGEVGQPQHF. CDR3 DNA sequence: TGTGCCACCGCGACAGGGGAGGTAGGTCAGCCCCAGCATTTT.

This chain links TRBV19 with TRBJ1-6, with D unresolved. Germline loops: CDR1 LNHDA, CDR2 SQIVND (reference sequence). The CDR3 extends over 17 amino acids. V was trimmed by 4 bases and J by 4 bases, leaving 17 bases between them. In DNA, the CDR3 is TGTGCCAGTAGTAAGGTGTCGGGGTCTGTTTATAATTCACCCCTCCACTTT. It specifies CASSKVSGSVYNSPLHF.

V is TRBV7-2 and J is TRBJ1-2, with a tentative D call TRBD1 (5 bases). The CDR3 extends over 14 amino acids. CDR1 is SGHTA and CDR2 is FQGNSA in the germline V gene. The V and J ends lost 1 base and 4 bases respectively, with 10 bases between them. This CDR3 reads CASSLGQGAYGYTF. The CDR3 region has the DNA TGTGCCAGCAGCTTAGGGCAGGGTGCCTATGGCTACACCTTC.

The V and J genes are TRBV29-1 and TRBJ1-6, with D maybe TRBD1 (6 bases). CDR1 is SQVTM, CDR2 ANQGSEA, per germline. V was pared by 7 bases and J by 0 bases, with 13 bases between. The CDR3 length is 15 residues. In DNA form, the CDR3 reads TGCAGCGAAACAGGGAAGAGCTCCTATAATTCACCCCTCCACTTT. It encodes CSETGKSSYNSPLHF.

CDR3 DNA: TGCGCCACGACAGCGAACACCGGGGAGCTGTTTTTT. This translates into CATTANTGELFF. V and J are TRBV10-1 and TRBJ2-2; D might be TRBD1 (5 bases). CDR1 is WNHNN and CDR2 is SYGVQD in the germline V gene (reference sequence). The CDR3 is made up of 12 amino acids. Deletions cut 10 bases from V and 0 bases from J, with 6 bases between.

The chain has TRBV9 and TRBJ1-1; weak D call: TRBD1 (5 bases). CDR3 length: 13 residues. In germline, CDR1 is SGDLS, CDR2 YYNGEE. Trimming pared 4 bases from V and 7 bases from J, leaving 14 bases between. As DNA, the CDR3 is TGTGCCAGCAGCCCCCCCGGGGGGATTGAAGCTTTCTTT. This translates into CASSPPGGIEAFF.

The V and J genes are TRBV7-8 and TRBJ2-2; perhaps TRBD2 as D (5 bases). The CDR3 covers 16 residues. V was trimmed by 0 bases and J by 4 bases, leaving 12 bases between them. CDR1 is SGHVS and CDR2 is FQNEAQ in the germline V gene. The CDR3: CASSLAGSRVTGELFF. CDR3 bases: TGTGCCAGCAGCTTAGCGGGTTCGCGGGTCACCGGGGAGCTGTTTTTT.

The V and J genes are TRBV5-1 and TRBJ2-7; a weak D match, TRBD1 (6 bases). The V gene lost 2 bases and the J gene lost 3 bases, with 12 bases spanning the gap. The germline V gene encodes CDR1 SGHRS and CDR2 YFSETQ. This CDR3 region has 14 residues. CDR3 region: CASSLDRNYYEQYF. CDR3 DNA sequence: TGCGCCAGCAGCTTAGACAGGAATTACTACGAGCAGTACTTC. The full variable domain, rest sourced from reference TRBV5-1 and TRBJ2-7, is KAGVTQTPRYLIKTRGQQVTLSCSPISGHRSVSWYQQTPGQGLQFLFEYFSETQRNKGNFPGRFSGRQFSNSRSEMNVSTLELGDSALYLCASSLDRNYYEQYFGPGTRLTVT.

The CDR3: CASSEPSNTGELFF. The CDR3 DNA is TGTGCCAGCAGTGAACCGTCGAACACCGGGGAGCTGTTTTTT. The V and J genes are TRBV6-1 and TRBJ2-2; D call uncertain. The germline gives CDR1 MNHNS, CDR2 SASEGT. V gave up 2 bases and J gave up 0 bases, with 4 bases separating them. The CDR3 consists of 14 residues.

This rearrangement joins TRBV6-1 to TRBJ1-2; 8 nucleotides match TRBD1. The CDR3 spans 13 residues. Trimming removed 7 bases from V and 4 bases from J; junction bases left unmatched: 5. The V gene's germline CDR1 is MNHNS and CDR2 SASEGT. The CDR3 loop reads CASTPDRGYGYTF. The CDR3, as DNA: TGTGCCAGCACCCCTGACAGGGGCTATGGCTACACCTTC.